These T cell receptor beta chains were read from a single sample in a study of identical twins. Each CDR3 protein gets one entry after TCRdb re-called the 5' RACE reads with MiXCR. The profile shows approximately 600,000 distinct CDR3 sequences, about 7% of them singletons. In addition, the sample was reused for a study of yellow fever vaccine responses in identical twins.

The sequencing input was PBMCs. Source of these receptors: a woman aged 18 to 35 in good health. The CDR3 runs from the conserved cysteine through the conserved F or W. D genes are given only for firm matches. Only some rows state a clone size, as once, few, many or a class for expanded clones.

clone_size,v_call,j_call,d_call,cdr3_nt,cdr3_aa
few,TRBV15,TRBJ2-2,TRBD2,TGTGCCACCAGCAGAGATCATCCAGCGGGAGAGACCGGGGAGCTGTTTTTT,CATSRDHPAGETGELFF
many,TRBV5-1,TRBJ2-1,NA,TGCGCCAGCAGCTTGGAACTCCTCTCCTACAATGAGCAGTTCTTC,CASSLELLSYNEQFF
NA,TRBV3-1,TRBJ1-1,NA,TGTGCCAGCAGCCAAGGACCTGGGAGGGACACTGAAGCTTTCTTT,CASSQGPGRDTEAFF
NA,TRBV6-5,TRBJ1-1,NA,TGTGCCAGCAGTTACTCTGTTGAAGTTGAAGCTTTCTTT,CASSYSVEVEAFF
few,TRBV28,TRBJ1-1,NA,TGTGCCAGCAGGACTTCCGGGACCGCGAACACTGAAGCTTTCTTT,CASRTSGTANTEAFF
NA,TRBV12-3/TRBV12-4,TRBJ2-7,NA,TGTGCCAGCAGTTTAGCGCGGTGGGGTTCATCCTCCTACGAGCAGTACTTC,CASSLARWGSSSYEQYF
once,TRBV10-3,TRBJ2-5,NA,TGTGCCATCAGTGAGAGGGGTAGTGGCCTCCAAGAGACCCAGTACTTC,CAISERGSGLQETQYF
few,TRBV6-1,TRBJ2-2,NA,TGTGCCAGCGGGGGGATTAACACCGGGGAGCTGTTTTTT,CASGGINTGELFF
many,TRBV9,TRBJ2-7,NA,TGTGCCAGCAGCGTAGCCCCGAGTTGGGGGCTGGTTGAGCAGTACTTC,CASSVAPSWGLVEQYF
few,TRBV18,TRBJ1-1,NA,TGTGCCAGCTCACCACCCCAGCCAAACACTGAAGCTTTCTTT,CASSPPQPNTEAFF